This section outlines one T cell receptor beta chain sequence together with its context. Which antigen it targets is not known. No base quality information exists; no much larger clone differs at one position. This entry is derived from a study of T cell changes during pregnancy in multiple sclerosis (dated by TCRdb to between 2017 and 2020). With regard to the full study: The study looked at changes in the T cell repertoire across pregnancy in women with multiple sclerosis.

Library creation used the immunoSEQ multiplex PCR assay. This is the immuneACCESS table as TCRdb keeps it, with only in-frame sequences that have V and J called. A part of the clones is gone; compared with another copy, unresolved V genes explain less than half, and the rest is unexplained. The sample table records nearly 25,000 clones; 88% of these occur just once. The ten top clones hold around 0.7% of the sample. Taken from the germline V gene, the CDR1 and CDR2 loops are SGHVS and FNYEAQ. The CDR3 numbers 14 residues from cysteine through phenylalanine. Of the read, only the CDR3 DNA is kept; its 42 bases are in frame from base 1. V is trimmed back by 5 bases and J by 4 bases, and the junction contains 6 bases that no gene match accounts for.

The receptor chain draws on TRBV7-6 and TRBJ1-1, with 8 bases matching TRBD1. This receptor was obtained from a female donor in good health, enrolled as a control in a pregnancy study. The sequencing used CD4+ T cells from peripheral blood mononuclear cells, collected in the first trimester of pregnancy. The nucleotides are TGTGCCAGCAGCCCGAACAGGGGGGGCACTGAAGCTTTCTTT. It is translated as CASSPNRGGTEAFF.